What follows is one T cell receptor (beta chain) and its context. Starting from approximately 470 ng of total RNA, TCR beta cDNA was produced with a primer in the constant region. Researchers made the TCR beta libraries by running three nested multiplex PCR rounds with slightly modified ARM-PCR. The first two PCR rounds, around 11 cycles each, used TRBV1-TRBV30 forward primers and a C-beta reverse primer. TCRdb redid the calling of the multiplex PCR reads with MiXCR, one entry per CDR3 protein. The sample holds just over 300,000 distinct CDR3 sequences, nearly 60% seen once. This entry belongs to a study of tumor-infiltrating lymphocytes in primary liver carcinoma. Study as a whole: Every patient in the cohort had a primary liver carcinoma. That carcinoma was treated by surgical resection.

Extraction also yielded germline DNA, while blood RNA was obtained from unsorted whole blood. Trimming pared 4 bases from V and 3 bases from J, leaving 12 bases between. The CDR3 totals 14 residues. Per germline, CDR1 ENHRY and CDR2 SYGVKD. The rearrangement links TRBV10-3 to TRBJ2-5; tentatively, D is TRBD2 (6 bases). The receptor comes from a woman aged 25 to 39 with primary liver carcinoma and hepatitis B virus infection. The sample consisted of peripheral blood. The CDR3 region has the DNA TGTGCCATCAGTGCGACTGGCGGGGAAGAGACCCAGTACTTC. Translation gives CAISATGGEETQYF.